These 12 T cell receptor beta chains were sequenced from one sample in a study of blood T cell repertoires in COVID-19. TCRdb's copy holds only in-frame clones and misses some; the assay was immunoSEQ multiplex PCR. In the table there are some 110,000 clones, around 81% of which are singletons. Sequencing used peripheral blood. The receptors shown here come from an elderly man with acute or convalescent COVID-19.

The chain uses TRBV28 and TRBJ2-7, with 10 bases matching TRBD2. The CDR3 has 15 amino acids. Germline loops: CDR1 MDHEN, CDR2 SYDVKM. The trim removed 2 bases at V and 2 bases at J, leaving 3 bases unmatched. CDR3 in amino acids: CASSLLAGEPYEQYF. The CDR3 coding sequence is TGTGCCAGCAGTTTACTAGCGGGAGAGCCCTACGAGCAGTACTTC.

The chain combines TRBV9 with TRBJ2-2, with TRBD2 matching over 8 bases. This CDR3 comprises 17 residues. The germline V gene encodes CDR1 SGDLS and CDR2 YYNGEE. J was trimmed by 0 bases and V by 1 base; bases with no gene match: 5. The CDR3 reads CASSVLFSGTNTGELFF. CDR3 in DNA: TGTGCCAGCAGCGTACTTTTTAGCGGGACGAACACCGGGGAGCTGTTTTTT. Full variable domain (rest looked up from reference TRBV9 and TRBJ2-2): DSGVTQTPKHLITATGQRVTLRCSPRSGDLSVYWYQQSLDQGLQFLIQYYNGEERAKGNILERFSAQQFPDLHSELNLSSLELGDSALYFCASSVLFSGTNTGELFFGEGSRLTVL.

The chain carries TRBV6-5 and TRBJ1-2; D is perhaps TRBD1 (6 bases). Germline assignment: CDR1 MNHEY and CDR2 SVGAGI. This CDR3 spans 14 amino acids. V shed 2 bases and J shed 11 bases, with 18 bases lying between them. The CDR3 loop is CASSYAVLTGRYTF. For the CDR3, the DNA is TGTGCCAGCAGTTACGCCGTACTGACAGGCCGGTACACCTTC.

The CDR3 region is CASSIAGVDHTQYF. In DNA form, the CDR3 reads TGTGCCAGTAGTATAGCGGGAGTGGATCATACGCAGTATTTT. This sequence joins TRBV19 and TRBJ2-3, with D possibly matching TRBD2 (6 bases). This CDR3 is 14 amino acids long. The V end lost 1 base, the J end lost 7 bases, and 12 bases lay between the germline ends. CDR1 is LNHDA, CDR2 SQIVND, per germline (reference sequence).

Only a few counts were recorded for this clone. The rearrangement joins TRBV2 to TRBJ1-2, with D possibly being TRBD1 (5 bases). This CDR3 is 14 amino acids long. The germline V gene has CDR1 SNHLY and CDR2 FYNNEI. The V and J ends lost 5 bases and 3 bases respectively, with 13 bases between them. CDR3 in amino acids: CASSLTGTDYGYTF. The CDR3 nucleotides are TGTGCCAGCAGTCTTACCGGGACTGACTATGGCTACACCTTC.

V is TRBV5-1 and J is TRBJ2-7; maybe TRBD1 (6 bases). V dropped 2 bases and J dropped 3 bases, with 12 bases sitting between them. Looked up from germline, CDR1 is SGHRS and CDR2 is YFSETQ. The CDR3 contains 14 residues. The CDR3 loop is CASSFTQGIYEQYF. The CDR3 DNA sequence: TGCGCCAGCAGCTTTACACAGGGTATCTACGAGCAGTACTTC.

CDR3 sequence reads: CASSLPGTGNNEQFF. The DNA of the CDR3 is TGTGCCAGCAGCTTGCCCGGGACAGGGAACAATGAGCAGTTCTTC. The V and J genes are TRBV7-6 and TRBJ2-1; 9 bases line up with TRBD1. The CDR3 sequence is 15 residues long. J gave up 5 bases and V 3 bases, and 5 bases lay outside the gene matches. CDR1 is SGHVS and CDR2 is FNYEAQ in the germline V gene. The variable domain in full, with the rest retrieved from reference TRBV7-6 and TRBJ2-1, is GAGVSQSPRYKVTKRGQDVALRCDPISGHVSLYWYRQALGQGPEFLTYFNYEAQQDKSGLPNDRFSAERPEGSISTLTIQRTEQRDSAMYRCASSLPGTGNNEQFFGPGTRLTVL.

The V gene is TRBV5-1, the J gene TRBJ1-1; perhaps TRBD1 as D (5 bases). The CDR3 is 14 amino acids. The germline V and J ends were trimmed by 2 bases and 1 base, with 9 bases remaining between them. CDR1 and CDR2 (germline): SGHRS, YFSETQ. The CDR3 protein is CASSFRGENTEAFF. CDR3 coding DNA: TGCGCCAGCAGCTTTCGGGGGGAGAACACTGAAGCTTTCTTT.

V and J are TRBV9 and TRBJ2-1; 8 bases fit TRBD2. Germline V gene sequence: CDR1 SGDLS, CDR2 YYNGEE. The CDR3 contains 17 residues. The junction had 14 bases not matched to a gene; V was cut back by 4 bases and J by 5 bases. CDR3 in amino acids: CASSPPFGTRGHNEQFF. CDR3 DNA sequence: TGTGCCAGCAGCCCCCCCTTCGGGACTAGGGGCCACAATGAGCAGTTCTTC. Supplemented by reference TRBV9 and TRBJ2-1, the full variable domain reads DSGVTQTPKHLITATGQRVTLRCSPRSGDLSVYWYQQSLDQGLQFLIQYYNGEERAKGNILERFSAQQFPDLHSELNLSSLELGDSALYFCASSPPFGTRGHNEQFFGPGTRLTVL.

This sequence joins TRBV3-1 (or the pseudogene TRBV3-2) and TRBJ2-5; D remains ambiguous. Trimming took off 4 bases at V and 5 bases at J, with 8 bases between the two ends. The germline V gene encodes CDR1 LGHDT and CDR2 YNNKEL (reference sequence). This CDR3 comprises 12 residues. The DNA for the CDR3 is TGTGCCAGCAGCCCCTCCCGGGAGACCCAGTACTTC. Encoded protein: CASSPSRETQYF.

This chain joins TRBV5-1 and TRBJ2-6; D gene ambiguous. The CDR3 spans 15 residues. V shed 4 bases and J shed 0 bases, with 8 bases lying between them. Germline V lookup: CDR1 SGHRS, CDR2 YFSETQ. CDR3 sequence reads: CASSRYSSGANVLTF. Written as DNA, the CDR3 is TGCGCCAGCAGCCGATACAGCTCTGGGGCCAACGTCCTGACTTTC.

The sample holds one count of this clone. This sequence joins TRBV28 and TRBJ2-7, with 7 positions matching TRBD2. CDR1 MDHEN and CDR2 SYDVKM come from the germline V gene. V shed 5 bases, J shed 3 bases, and the junction held 7 bases outside the gene matches. The CDR3 runs 14 residues. The CDR3 loop is CASSEASGRYEQYF. The DNA of the CDR3 is TGTGCCAGCAGTGAAGCTAGCGGCCGCTACGAGCAGTACTTC.